The present T cell receptor (beta chain) was sequenced within a study of T cell responses to AZD1222 COVID-19 vaccine (dated by TCRdb to the early 2020s). Describing the broader study: TCR sequencing was performed for roughly 250 trial participants, of whom 200 to 220 were given two doses of AZD1222 and around 26 were given two doses of MenACWY control vaccine. Enrollment into the trials was organized by age into subgroups of 18-55, 56-69 and 70-plus years, and those subgroups contained around 150, 28 and 57 TCR-sequenced participants, respectively. On the study overall, not on this receptor specifically: Conclusions about previously exposed vaccinees were limited because only six AZD1222 recipients were SARS-CoV-2 seropositive at baseline. Because no day 14 peak-response samples were available, repertoires were characterized only after the peak T cell response. Spike-specific TCR breadth and depth rose significantly after two AZD1222 doses compared with day 0 and with MenACWY recipients. Participants were mostly white British and included more females than males, and it was suggested by the authors that clonal diversity may have been underestimated. Reportedly, almost half of the unique spike-specific TCRs recognized epitopes lying outside the regions that are mutated in the B.1.351 and B.1.1.7 variants. Vaccine-associated CD4 TCRs spanned the whole spike protein, with dominant responses in regions 160-218 and 743-854. In the small 56-69-year group, the increase in depth fell short of significance, most likely because of low power.

This clone was seen more than once but under ten times. Which antigen it targets is not known. Base qualities are not recorded, but no much larger clone differs from it by a single base. What this sample's time point label stands for: about 28 days (+/-7) after the second vaccine dose. AZD1222 recipients whose second dose came at about 4 weeks and those whose second dose came at about 12 weeks were combined into one group, since spike-specific TCR depth and breadth did not differ between the two schedules. Samples from vaccinated people were obtained from the UK trials COV001 and COV002, which included a single-blind randomized controlled phase 2/3 trial of AZD1222 (ChAdOx1 nCoV-19) in healthy adults. Trial participant PBMC samples were collected at day 0 and day 28 after the second dose for TCRbeta chain sequencing. Cut back by 2 bases and 0 bases, the V and J ends lie 10 bases apart. Inclusive of the bounding cysteine and phenylalanine, the CDR3 is 15 residues long. The kept DNA is CDR3 alone, 45 bases in frame from the first base. CDR1 and CDR2 are read off the germline V gene as MGHRA and YSYEKL.

The CDR3 regions of human TCRbeta chains were subjected to immunosequencing. On the authors' methods: TCRs in the repertoires were compared against a reference library of SARS-CoV-2-specific TCRs that had been generated with the MIRA antigen-specificity platform. Breadth was defined as the fraction of unique TCRs that were SARS-CoV-2-associated. Depth was defined as the fraction of total T cells that were SARS-CoV-2-associated. Using the MIRA data, each spike-specific TCR was mapped to the spike region that the TCR reacts to and placed in a CD4 or CD8 class. Log10-transformed breadth and depth values were compared by one-way ANOVA with Sidak's multiple comparisons tests. What TCRdb holds here is the immuneACCESS table cut down to in-frame rearrangements. Part of the clones is not present; checked against another copy, under half of the missing clones reflect an unresolved V gene, and the others are unexplained. The D gene and trimming were derived from the DNA, and the V and J assignments and clone size from that table. Present in this sample are around 140,000 clones, 91% of which were seen just once. Jointly, the top ten make up 1.5% to 2% of the sample.

This clonotype was sampled from an adult who received the AZD1222 COVID-19 vaccine. Recombination linked TRBV4-1 to TRBJ1-1, with a weak D call of TRBD1 (5 bases match). Sequenced material: peripheral blood, taken 28 days after the second AZD1222 dose. The nucleotide sequence reads as follows: TGCGCCAGCAGCCAACGGACAATCATGAACACTGAAGCTTTCTTT. The resulting protein is CASSQRTIMNTEAFF.